This T cell receptor beta chain was recovered during a study of T cell responses to AZD1222 COVID-19 vaccine. Broader study findings: Dominant at 160-218 and 743-854, vaccine-associated CD4 TCRs also spanned spike. Targeting of unmutated variant regions was reportedly seen in nearly half of spike-specific TCRs. Elevations in Spike-specific TCR breadth and depth followed administration of two AZD1222 doses.

Regarding this clone: Its antigen is as yet unknown.

TCRdb's table, derived via immunoSEQ multiplex PCR, lists solely in-frame clones and lacks some. Seen here are 150,000 to 200,000 clones, 80% to 95% observed once, and the top ten hold more than 1.5%. The ends were cut back, 3 bases at V and 5 bases at J, with 19 bases in the middle. This CDR3 is built from 15 residues. The germline CDR1 and CDR2 sequences are SQVTM and ANQGSEA. The source was peripheral blood, collected 28 days after the second AZD1222 dose. The sequence was collected from an adult who received the AZD1222 COVID-19 vaccine. V is TRBV29-1 and J is TRBJ1-2; maybe TRBD1 (6 bases). CDR3: CSVEGQGPLGYGYTF. The CDR3 DNA reads TGCAGCGTTGAGGGACAAGGGCCGTTGGGATATGGCTACACCTTC.